The source of this T cell receptor (beta chain) is a study of blood T cell repertoires in COVID-19. About the study: COVID-19 samples from acute and convalescent phases originated in the United States, Italy and Spain. PBMCs, B-cell-depleted T cells, or T cells were the source of the cDNA or gDNA that made up the material.

CDR1 is SGDLS, CDR2 YYNGEE, per germline. The length of the CDR3 is 14 residues. The V end lost 0 bases, the J end lost 4 bases, and 7 bases lay between the germline ends. Authors' methods: It was from reference gene primer amplification that nucleated cell counts were estimated. The assay was immunoSEQ multiplex PCR, and TCRdb's table has in-frame clones only and misses some. V and J calls and clone size are given by that table; D and trimming were obtained from the DNA. The sample shows around 67,000 clones, about 89% of them seen only once. V and J are TRBV9 and TRBJ2-2, with D possibly TRBD2 on 6 matching bases. Sample: peripheral blood. This sequence was found in a middle-aged man with active COVID-19. CDR3 coding DNA: TGTGCCAGCAGCGTAGCGGGGGTCACCGGGGAGCTGTTTTTT. Amino acid sequence: CASSVAGVTGELFF.